The clone carrying this TCR beta chain was seen more than once but under ten times. TCRdb ran MiXCR on the RT-PCR reads and lists one entry per CDR3 protein. The table records about 680,000 distinct CDR3 sequences, 14% of them present only once. The CDR3 spans 14 residues. Germline trimming cut 4 bases from V and 7 bases from J; bases unmatched to any gene: 6. V and J are TRBV12-3 or TRBV12-4 and TRBJ1-5; 8 bases align to TRBD1. The specimen sequenced was memory CD4+ T cells from blood. This clonotype was sampled from a female donor in good health, serving as a healthy control. CDR3 coding DNA: TGTGCCAGCAGTTACACAGGGGGTAGCCAGCCCCAGCATTTT. Translated, it gives CASSYTGGSQPQHF.